This T cell receptor beta chain was retrieved from a study of T cells in Graves' hyperthyroidism and ophthalmopathy. The CDR3 is 15 residues long. V was trimmed by 4 bases and J by 9 bases, leaving 18 bases between them. Germline loops: CDR1 LGHDT, CDR2 YNNKEL (reference sequence). Using RNA transcripts as the source, TCR beta CDR3 regions were amplified. Carried out on the TCR CDR3, a first-round RT-PCR used the HTBI primer set. TCRdb reprocessed the multiplex PCR reads via MiXCR and lists one record per CDR3 protein. The data show hundreds of thousands of distinct CDR3 sequences, with around 13% seen just once and approximately 10% held by the top ten. This clonotype appeared many times. Those with hyperthyroidism were 18 to 65 years old, newly diagnosed, and ill for under 2 months. The study left out patients who had uncontrolled infection, other autoimmune disease, pregnancy or lactation. Each diagnosis drew on symptoms, thyroxine, TRAb, thyroid ultrasound and orbital computed tomography findings.

The rearrangement joins TRBV3-1 to TRBJ1-4; D is ambiguous. The sequenced sample was blood. The TCR originated in a woman aged 18-29 years with Graves' hyperthyroidism. The CDR3 sequence: CASSRRGGAEKKLFF. DNA for the CDR3: TGTGCCAGCAGCCGACGTGGTGGAGCCGAGAAAAAACTGTTTTTT. Drawing the rest from reference TRBV3-1 and TRBJ1-4, the complete variable domain is DTAVSQTPKYLVTQMGNDKSIKCEQNLGHDTMYWYKQDSKKFLKIMFSYNNKELIINETVPNRFSPKSPDKAHLNLHINSLELGDSAVYFCASSRRGGAEKKLFFGSGTQLSVL.